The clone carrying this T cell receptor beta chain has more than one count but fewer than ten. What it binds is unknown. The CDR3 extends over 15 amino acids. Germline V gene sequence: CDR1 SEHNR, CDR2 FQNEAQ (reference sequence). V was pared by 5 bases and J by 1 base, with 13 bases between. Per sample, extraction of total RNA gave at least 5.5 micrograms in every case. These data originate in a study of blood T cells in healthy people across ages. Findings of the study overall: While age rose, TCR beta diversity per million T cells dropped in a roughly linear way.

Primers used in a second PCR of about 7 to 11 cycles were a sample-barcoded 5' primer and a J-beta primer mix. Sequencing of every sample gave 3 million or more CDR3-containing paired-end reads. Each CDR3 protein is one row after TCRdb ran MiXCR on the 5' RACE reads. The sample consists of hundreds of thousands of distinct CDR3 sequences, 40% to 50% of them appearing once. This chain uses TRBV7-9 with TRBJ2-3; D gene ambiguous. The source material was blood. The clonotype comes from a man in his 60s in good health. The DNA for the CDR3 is TGTGCCAGCAGCGCAGTTGTTATCGGCACAGATACGCAGTATTTT. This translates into CASSAVVIGTDTQYF.